This TCR beta chain is drawn from a study of blood T cell repertoires in COVID-19. Overall study context: Samples of COVID-19 (acute and convalescent) were obtained from the United States, Italy and Spain. From T cells, B-cell-depleted T cells, or PBMCs came the material, which was cDNA or gDNA.

There are 13 residues in the CDR3. CDR1 is SGHTA and CDR2 is FQGNSA in the germline V gene. Trimming shortened V by 3 bases and J by 9 bases, and 9 bases separated the two germline ends. TCRdb's table, derived via immunoSEQ multiplex PCR, lists solely in-frame clones and lacks some. Of about 66,000 clones in the sample, about 80% were seen once. This sequence was found in a man aged 55 to 70 with acute or convalescent COVID-19. V gene TRBV7-2 combines with J gene TRBJ1-6; TRBD1 is a possible D gene (5 bases). The specimen was peripheral blood. CDR3 coding DNA: TGTGCCAGCAGCTTTAGGGGTCTTTCACCCCTCCACTTT. Translated: CASSFRGLSPLHF.